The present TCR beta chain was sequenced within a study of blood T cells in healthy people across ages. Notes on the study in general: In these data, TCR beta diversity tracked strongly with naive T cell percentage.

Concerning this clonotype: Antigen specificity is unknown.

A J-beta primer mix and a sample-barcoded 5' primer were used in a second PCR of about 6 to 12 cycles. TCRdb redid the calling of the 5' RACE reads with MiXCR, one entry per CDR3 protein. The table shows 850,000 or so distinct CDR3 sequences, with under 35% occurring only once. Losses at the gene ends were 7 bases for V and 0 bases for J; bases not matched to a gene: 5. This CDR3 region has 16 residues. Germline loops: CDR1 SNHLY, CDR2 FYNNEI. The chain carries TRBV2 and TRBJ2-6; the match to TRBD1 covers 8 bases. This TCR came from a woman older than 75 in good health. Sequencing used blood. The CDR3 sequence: CASILQGVSGANVLTF. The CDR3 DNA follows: TGTGCCAGCATCTTACAGGGGGTCTCTGGGGCCAACGTCCTGACTTTC.